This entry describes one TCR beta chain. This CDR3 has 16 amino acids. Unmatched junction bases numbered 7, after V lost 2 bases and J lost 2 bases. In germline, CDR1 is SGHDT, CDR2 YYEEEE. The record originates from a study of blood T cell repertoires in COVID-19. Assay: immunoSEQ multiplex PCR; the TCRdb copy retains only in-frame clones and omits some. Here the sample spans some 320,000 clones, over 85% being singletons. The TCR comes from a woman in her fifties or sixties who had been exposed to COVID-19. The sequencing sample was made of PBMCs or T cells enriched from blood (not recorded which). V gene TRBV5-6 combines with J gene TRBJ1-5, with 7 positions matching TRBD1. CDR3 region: CASSFRQGSGNQPQHF. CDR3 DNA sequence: TGTGCCAGCAGCTTTCGACAGGGTAGCGGCAATCAGCCCCAGCATTTT.